This T cell receptor beta chain was identified during a study of T cell responses to AZD1222 COVID-19 vaccine. Overall study findings and caveats: Donors were largely white British and mainly female; clonal diversity was possibly underestimated.

A remark on this clone: The antigen is unknown.

This table comes from immunoSEQ multiplex PCR, and its TCRdb copy is limited to in-frame clones, with some not included. The top ten clones hold 7.2% of a sample with 100,000 to 150,000 clones, 90% of them seen once. The sequenced sample was peripheral blood, obtained on day 0 of AZD1222 vaccination. This receptor was obtained from an adult in good health.

DNA of the CDR3: TGTGCCAGCACCCAGTCGGGGACAGTCATTTCACCCCTCCACTTT. Its protein is CASTQSGTVISPLHF. This sequence joins TRBV2 and TRBJ1-6; 7 nucleotides match TRBD1. J lost 9 bases, V lost 7 bases, and 12 bases had no gene match. This CDR3 is built from 15 residues. CDR1 and CDR2 from the germline V gene are SNHLY and FYNNEI.